A single sample is the source of the 20 T cell receptor beta chains below, sequenced in a study of PD-1 blockade in classical Hodgkin lymphoma. The assay was immunoSEQ multiplex PCR, and TCRdb's table has in-frame clones only and misses some. The sample yields about 4,300 clones, roughly 67% seen once. Brentuximab vedotin exposure varied among the patients, all of whom had relapsed after autologous stem cell transplantation. The source was peripheral blood mononuclear cells (PBMCs), collected at baseline. The receptors were gathered from a human donor with classical Hodgkin lymphoma.

The J gene is TRBJ1-2, the V gene TRBV5-1; unclear D gene. V was trimmed by 1 base and J by 3 bases, leaving 10 bases between them. The CDR3 runs 14 residues. Germline V gives CDR1 SGHRS, CDR2 YFSETQ. The CDR3 region is CASSLRPWDYGYTF. DNA of the CDR3: TGCGCCAGCAGCTTGAGACCCTGGGACTATGGCTACACCTTC.

This clone is termed medium-sized. An end of the junction does not agree with germline; a read error may underlie this. The chain employs TRBV2 and TRBJ2-7; D unresolved. In germline, CDR1 is SNHLY, CDR2 FYNNEI. The CDR3 spans 12 residues. The CDR3 here is CASRSDSVLSSF. The CDR3 DNA follows: TGTGCCAGCAGGTCCGACTCCGTGTTGTCAAGCTTC.

The chain combines TRBV23-1 with TRBJ2-3, with 9 bases lining up with TRBD2. TRBV23-1 is sorted into the ORF group, with uncertain function. The CDR3 covers 18 residues. With V trimmed by 5 bases and J by 2 bases, 14 bases remained unmatched. CDR3 in amino acids: CASSSVSPLAGNTDTQYF. CDR3 in DNA: TGCGCCAGCAGTTCCGTTTCACCGCTAGCGGGGAACACAGATACGCAGTATTTT.

This clone occurred once. This chain connects TRBV27 to TRBJ1-6; D not resolved. V lost 6 bases and J 9 bases, leaving 9 bases between the germline ends. CDR1 and CDR2 (germline): MNHEY, SMNVEV (reference sequence). The CDR3 sequence is 12 residues long. The CDR3 sequence is CASRSGSSPLHF. The CDR3 DNA is TGTGCCAGCAGGTCGGGAAGTTCACCCCTCCACTTT.

This clone was found once. The chain couples TRBV10-1 to TRBJ1-6; D is perhaps TRBD1 (5 bases). Looked up from germline, CDR1 is WNHNN and CDR2 is SYGVQD (reference sequence). Trimming pared 2 bases from V and 12 bases from J, leaving 11 bases between. The CDR3 totals 13 residues. CDR3 sequence reads: CASSETQGLPLHF. The CDR3 region has the DNA TGCGCCAGCAGTGAGACCCAGGGATTACCCCTCCACTTT.

This clone is categorized as large. The chain is built from TRBV7-6 and TRBJ1-5, with D perhaps matching TRBD1 (5 bases). V dropped 0 bases and J dropped 7 bases, with 10 bases sitting between them. From germline, CDR1 is SGHVS and CDR2 FNYEAQ. The CDR3 contains 14 residues. CDR3 residues: CASSLAAGQQPQHF. CDR3 in DNA: TGTGCCAGCAGCTTAGCGGCAGGGCAACAGCCCCAGCATTTT.

This clone was counted only a few times. The V call is TRBV6-5, the J call TRBJ2-1; 9 bases map to TRBD2. CDR3 size: 11 residues. Per germline, CDR1 MNHEY and CDR2 SVGAGI. V trimming: 7 bases; J trimming: 15 bases; junction bases outside the gene matches: 7. Here the CDR3 DNA reads TGTGCCAGCACCTCCGGGACTAGCCTGTTCTTC. Residues: CASTSGTSLFF.

In its sample, this clone was seen a few times. The V gene is TRBV11-2, the J gene TRBJ1-5; D unresolved. The CDR3 has 13 residues. Germline V lookup: CDR1 SGHAT, CDR2 FQNNGV. V lost 3 bases and J 4 bases, leaving 7 bases between the germline ends. The CDR3 loop is CASSFGGNQPQHF. CDR3 coding DNA: TGTGCCAGCAGCTTCGGCGGGAATCAGCCCCAGCATTTT.

V is TRBV9 and J is TRBJ2-2, with a possible D match to TRBD2 (5 bases). The CDR3 consists of 12 residues. The V end lost 3 bases, the J end lost 11 bases, and 11 bases lay between the germline ends. Germline assignment: CDR1 SGDLS and CDR2 YYNGEE. CDR3 in DNA: TGTGCCAGCAGCGGGGCCGGGGTAGAGCTGTTTTTT. It encodes CASSGAGVELFF.

This clone came up once. The chain uses TRBV5-1 and TRBJ2-3, with 7 nucleotides matching TRBD2. The V and J ends lost 0 bases and 6 bases, in that order; junction bases with no gene match: 7. The CDR3 has 15 amino acids. Germline V gene sequence: CDR1 SGHRS, CDR2 YFSETQ. This CDR3 reads CASSLGSGPTDTQYF. CDR3 DNA sequence: TGCGCCAGCAGCTTGGGTAGCGGGCCGACGGATACGCAGTATTTT. The variable domain in full, with the rest retrieved from reference TRBV5-1 and TRBJ2-3, is KAGVTQTPRYLIKTRGQQVTLSCSPISGHRSVSWYQQTPGQGLQFLFEYFSETQRNKGNFPGRFSGRQFSNSRSEMNVSTLELGDSALYLCASSLGSGPTDTQYFGPGTRLTVL.

The J gene is TRBJ1-2, the V gene TRBV6-5; D is unclear. V was pared by 5 bases and J by 14 bases, with 21 bases between. The CDR3 loop spans 13 amino acids. Germline-derived CDR1 and CDR2 are MNHEY and SVGAGI. The chain's CDR3 is CASSEKFSPPQTF. The CDR3 DNA reads TGTGCCAGCAGTGAAAAGTTTAGCCCTCCGCAAACCTTC.

This chain links TRBV27 with TRBJ2-7; 11 bases align to TRBD1. Looked up from germline, CDR1 is MNHEY and CDR2 is SMNVEV (reference sequence). V dropped 5 bases and J dropped 2; count of bases not matched to a gene: 2. There are 14 residues in the CDR3. CDR3 sequence: CASSPGQGAYEQYF. CDR3 nucleotides: TGTGCCAGCAGTCCGGGACAGGGGGCCTACGAGCAGTACTTC.

V is TRBV5-1 and J is TRBJ2-1, with TRBD2 matching 10 bases. CDR1 and CDR2 (germline): SGHRS, YFSETQ. V lost 4 bases, J lost 4 bases, and 5 bases stayed unmatched. The CDR3 covers 15 residues. CDR3 coding DNA: TGCGCCAGCAGCCCCGGGACTAGCGTATACAATGAGCAGTTCTTC. Translation: CASSPGTSVYNEQFF.

The rearrangement uses TRBV7-8 and TRBJ1-3, with D tentatively TRBD1 (5 bases). CDR1 and CDR2 from the germline V gene are SGHVS and FQNEAQ. This CDR3 comprises 17 residues. V was shortened by 1 base and J by 0 bases, with 13 bases between the two germline ends. CDR3 bases: TGTGCCAGCAGCTTAGTTGACAGCCCGAGCTCTGGAAACACCATATATTTT. Protein product: CASSLVDSPSSGNTIYF.

The chain employs TRBV25-1 and TRBJ2-5; the D gene is possibly TRBD2 (6 bases). The CDR3 covers 15 residues. V lost 7 bases to trimming and J lost 7 bases, with 22 bases between them. The germline gives CDR1 MGHDK, CDR2 SYGVNS. For the CDR3, the DNA is TGTGCCAGCAATTCGAGACTAGAAAGGGAAGGGACCCAGTACTTC. Encoded protein: CASNSRLEREGTQYF.

The chain links TRBV29-1 to TRBJ1-2; D gene ambiguous. This CDR3 is built from 14 residues. Deletions cut 1 base from V and 4 bases from J, with 13 bases between. In germline, CDR1 is SQVTM, CDR2 ANQGSEA. As DNA, the CDR3 is TGCAGCGTTGAAGGGGCAGGACTGAGCTATGGCTACACCTTC. Residues: CSVEGAGLSYGYTF.

Worth noting for this clone: With only one base between it and a far larger clone, this is likely a read error. V and J are TRBV6-8 and TRBJ1-1; maybe TRBD1 (5 bases). Germline V gives CDR1 MNHGY, CDR2 SAAAGT. The V gene lost 2 bases and the J gene lost 4 bases, with 17 bases spanning the gap. This CDR3 has 16 residues. DNA of the CDR3: TGTGCCAGCAGTTACCCCCGGGGGGGGTGGGTCACTGAAGCTTTCTTT. Translated, it gives CASSYPRGGWVTEAFF.

Judged by abundance, this clone is medium-sized (0.01 to 0.1%). The CDR3 sequence: CASSPYRDRGLEQYF. The CDR3 nucleotides read TGTGCCAGCAGCCCGTACCGGGACAGGGGGCTCGAGCAGTACTTC. The gene calls are TRBV13 and TRBJ2-7, with TRBD1 matching 12 bases. V trimming: 5 bases; J trimming: 6 bases; junction bases outside the gene matches: 8. CDR1 and CDR2 (germline): PRHDT, FYEKMQ (reference sequence). The CDR3 sequence is 15 residues long. Together with reference TRBV13 and TRBJ2-7, the CDR3 gives the full variable domain: AAGVIQSPRHLIKEKRETATLKCYPIPRHDTVYWYQQGPGQDPQFLISFYEKMQSDKGSIPDRFSAQQFSDYHSELNMSSLELGDSALYFCASSPYRDRGLEQYFGPGTRLTVT.

The genes are TRBV5-6 and TRBJ2-7, with D perhaps TRBD1 or TRBD2 (5 bases each). This CDR3 contains 13 residues. Looked up from germline, CDR1 is SGHDT and CDR2 is YYEEEE. Deletions cut 0 bases from V and 6 bases from J, with 10 bases between. The CDR3 loop is CASSLAWGSEQYF. The CDR3 region has the DNA TGTGCCAGCAGCTTGGCTTGGGGGAGCGAGCAGTACTTC.

The chain has TRBV6-6 and TRBJ2-7, with 12 bases identical to TRBD2. The germline V gene has CDR1 MNHNY and CDR2 SVGAGI (reference sequence). This CDR3 region has 12 residues. Germline trimming cut 8 bases from V and 5 bases from J; bases unmatched to any gene: 1. The CDR3 bases are TGTGCCAGCGGACTAGCGGGAAACGAGCAGTACTTC. Translating it yields CASGLAGNEQYF.